The entry below describes one TCR beta chain. Its antigen is unknown. This record belongs to a study of cytomegalovirus exposure and HLA in healthy donors. On the study more broadly: Later analysis reported that the roughly 110 validation repertoires shared the platform of the 500 to 850 first-cohort repertoires. Whole-study findings and limits: The study labeled 150 to 200 TCR beta chains cytomegalovirus-associated.

The germline CDR1 and CDR2 sequences are SGHTA and FQGTGA. Trimming removed 6 bases at V and 4 bases at J, with 15 bases between. The CDR3 spans 15 residues. Measured with immunoSEQ multiplex PCR; TCRdb has only the in-frame clones, and not every one. The sample contains tens of thousands of clones, approximately 95% of which appear only once. The donors were members of the approximately 120-subject validation cohort (separate from the approximately 670-subject first cohort). This TCR was sampled from a man between 18 and 29 years old in good health and CMV-seropositive. Sequenced sample: PBMCs. The chain combines TRBV7-3 with TRBJ2-2; D possibly corresponds to TRBD2 (8 bases). For the CDR3, the DNA is TGTGCCAGCAGGACGACAGGGACTAGCACCGGGGAGCTGTTTTTT. Protein: CASRTTGTSTGELFF.